The present TCR beta chain was sequenced within a study of tumor and adjacent non-tumor tissue in lung cancer. The wider study: On average, productive TCRbeta reads reached roughly 3.9 million per sample.

The CDR3 spans 14 residues. Germline V gene sequence: CDR1 SQVTM, CDR2 ANQGSEA. The library came from three nested PCR rounds adapted from ARM-PCR protocols. One entry per CDR3 protein, called by TCRdb with MiXCR from the multiplex PCR reads. Here the sample spans more than 55,000 distinct CDR3 sequences, more than 55% being singletons. The template was RNA from unsorted bulk tissue. Distant lung tissue was collected more than 3 cm away from the tumor edge. Chemotherapy-naive patients with new lung cancer underwent thoracic surgery in China, August–late 2014. In the case of this clonotype: Its antigen remains unknown. This is likely a read error, given that the CDR3 carries no conserved phenylalanine or tryptophan at its end.

Findings and caveats of the study: Tumor tissue had significantly higher TCR diversity than normal lung. In normal lung, the top 100 clones were significantly more dominant than in tumor.

The V gene is TRBV29-1, the J gene TRBJ2-3; maybe TRBD2 (6 bases). Source material: distant non-tumor lung tissue. The sequence derives from a man aged 65 to 85 with non-small cell lung cancer. The CDR3 spells CNVAGTQSTDTQYS. The CDR3 coding sequence is TGCAACGTTGCCGGGACTCAGAGCACAGATACACAGTATTCT.